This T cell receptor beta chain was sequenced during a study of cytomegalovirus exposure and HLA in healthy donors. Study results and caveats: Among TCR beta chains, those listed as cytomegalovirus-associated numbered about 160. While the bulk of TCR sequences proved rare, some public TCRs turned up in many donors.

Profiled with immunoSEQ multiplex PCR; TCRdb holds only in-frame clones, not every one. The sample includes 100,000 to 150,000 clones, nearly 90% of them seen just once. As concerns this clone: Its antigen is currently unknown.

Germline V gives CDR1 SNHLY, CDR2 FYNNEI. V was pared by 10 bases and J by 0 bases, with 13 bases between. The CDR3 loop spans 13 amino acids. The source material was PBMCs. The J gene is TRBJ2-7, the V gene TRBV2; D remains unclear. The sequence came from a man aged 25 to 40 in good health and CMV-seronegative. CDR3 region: CAIHPLSSYEQYF. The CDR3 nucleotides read TGTGCCATCCATCCCCTGAGCTCCTACGAGCAGTACTTC.